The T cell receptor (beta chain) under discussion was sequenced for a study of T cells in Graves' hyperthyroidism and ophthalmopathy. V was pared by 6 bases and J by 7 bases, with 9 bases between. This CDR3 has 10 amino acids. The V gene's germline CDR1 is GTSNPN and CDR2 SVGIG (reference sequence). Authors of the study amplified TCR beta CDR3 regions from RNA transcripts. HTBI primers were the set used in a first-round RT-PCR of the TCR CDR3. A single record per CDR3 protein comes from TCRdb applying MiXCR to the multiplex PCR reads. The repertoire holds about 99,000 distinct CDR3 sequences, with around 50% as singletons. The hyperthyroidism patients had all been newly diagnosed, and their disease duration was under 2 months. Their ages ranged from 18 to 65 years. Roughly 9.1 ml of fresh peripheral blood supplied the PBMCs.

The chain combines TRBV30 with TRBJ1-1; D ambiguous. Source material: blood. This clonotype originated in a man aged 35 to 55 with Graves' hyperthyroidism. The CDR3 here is CACGESEAFF. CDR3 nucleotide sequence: TGTGCCTGCGGAGAAAGTGAAGCTTTCTTT.